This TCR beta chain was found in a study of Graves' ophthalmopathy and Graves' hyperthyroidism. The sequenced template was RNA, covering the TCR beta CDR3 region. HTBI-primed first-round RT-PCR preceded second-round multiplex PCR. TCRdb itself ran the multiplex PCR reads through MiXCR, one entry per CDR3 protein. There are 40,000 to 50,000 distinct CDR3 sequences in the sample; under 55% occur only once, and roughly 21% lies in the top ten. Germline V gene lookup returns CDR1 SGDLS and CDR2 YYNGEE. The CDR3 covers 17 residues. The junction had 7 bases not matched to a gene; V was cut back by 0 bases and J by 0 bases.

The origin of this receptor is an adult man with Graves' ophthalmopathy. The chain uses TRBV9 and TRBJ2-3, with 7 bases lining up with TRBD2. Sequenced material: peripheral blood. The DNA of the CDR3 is TGTGCCAGCAGCGTAGGTTGGGGGGAGGGGAGCACAGATACGCAGTATTTT. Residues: CASSVGWGEGSTDTQYF.